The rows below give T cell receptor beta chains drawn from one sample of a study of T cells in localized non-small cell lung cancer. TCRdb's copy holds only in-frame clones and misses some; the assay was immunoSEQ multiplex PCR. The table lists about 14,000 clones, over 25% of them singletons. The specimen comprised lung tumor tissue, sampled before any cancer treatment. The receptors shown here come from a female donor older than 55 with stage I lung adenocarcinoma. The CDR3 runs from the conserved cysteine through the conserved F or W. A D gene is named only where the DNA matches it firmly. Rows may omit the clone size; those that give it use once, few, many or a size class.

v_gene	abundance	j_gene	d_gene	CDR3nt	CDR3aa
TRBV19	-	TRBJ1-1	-	TGTGCCAGTAGCCCTCACCTTGGAATGAACACTGAAGCTTTCTTT	CASSPHLGMNTEAFF
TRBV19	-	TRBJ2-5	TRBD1	TGTGCCAGTAGCCAGGGGCGAGGACAGGGGCCGGAGACCCAGTACTTC	CASSQGRGQGPETQYF
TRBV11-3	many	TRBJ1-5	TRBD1	TGTGCCAGCAGCTTAGGACAGGGCGTTTTCCCCCAGCATTTT	CASSLGQGVFPQHF
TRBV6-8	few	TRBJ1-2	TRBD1	TGTGCCAGCAGTTCACAGGGGTGGGGAGAAGGCTACACCTTC	CASSSQGWGEGYTF
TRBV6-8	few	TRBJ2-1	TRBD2	TGTGCCAGCACCGCCGCCGGGCTAGCGGCCAACAATGAGCAGTTCTTC	CASTAAGLAANNEQFF
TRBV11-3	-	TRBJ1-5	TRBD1	TGTGCCAGCACCCTCAACAGGGGTCCTCAGCCCCAGCATTTT	CASTLNRGPQPQHF
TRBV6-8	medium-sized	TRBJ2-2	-	TGTGCCAGCAGTCGGACCACCGGGGAGCTGTTTTTT	CASSRTTGELFF
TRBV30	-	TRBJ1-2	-	TGTGCCTGGAGTATAGGACCCGGCGGCTACACCTTC	CAWSIGPGGYTF
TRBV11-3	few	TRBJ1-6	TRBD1	TGTGCCAGCAGCTCAAGGACAGGGAATAATTCACCCCTCCACTTT	CASSSRTGNNSPLHF
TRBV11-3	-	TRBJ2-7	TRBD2	TGTGCCAGCAGCCAAGGGCTAGCGGGAGGGCGTAGCTACGAGCAGTACTTC	CASSQGLAGGRSYEQYF
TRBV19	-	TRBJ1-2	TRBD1	TGTGCCAGTACCCCGGGACAGGTACGGTATGGCTACACCTTC	CASTPGQVRYGYTF
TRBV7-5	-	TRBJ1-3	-	-	CASSLGVGAGNTIYF
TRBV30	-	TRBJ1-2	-	TGTGCCTGGAGTGTTAGTCGGCAGATCTATGGCTACACCTTC	CAWSVSRQIYGYTF
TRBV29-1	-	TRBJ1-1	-	TGCAGCGTTGTGGTACAAGGGGACACTGAAGCTTTCTTT	CSVVVQGDTEAFF
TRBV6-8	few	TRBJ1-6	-	TGTGCCATCGGGGCGTTGAAGGAGTCACCCCTCCACTTT	CAIGALKESPLHF
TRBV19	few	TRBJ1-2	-	TGTGCCAGTAGTCGGGACGCGGGGGTTAACTATGGCTACACCTTC	CASSRDAGVNYGYTF
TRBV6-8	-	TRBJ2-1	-	TGTGCCAGCAGTTACGTTTCGGAGTGGAATGAGCAGTTCTTC	CASSYVSEWNEQFF
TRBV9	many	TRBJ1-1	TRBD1	TGTGCCAGCAGCGCAAGAGGGGGCGACTCTGAAGCTTTCTTT	CASSARGGDSEAFF
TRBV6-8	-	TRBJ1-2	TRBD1	TGTGCCAGCAGTTACTCGACAGGGACCTATGGCTACACCTTC	CASSYSTGTYGYTF
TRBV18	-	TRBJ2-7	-	TGTGCCAGCTCACGCGGGGCTCAAACCTACGAGCAGTACTTC	CASSRGAQTYEQYF
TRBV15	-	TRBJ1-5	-	TGTGCCACCAGCGGGGATCGGGGGGGTCAGCCCCAGCATTTT	CATSGDRGGQPQHF
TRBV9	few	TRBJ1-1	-	TGTGCCAGCAGTCCCTGGGGAGTGAACACTGAAGCTTTCTTT	CASSPWGVNTEAFF
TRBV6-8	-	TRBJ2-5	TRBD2	TGTGCCAGCAGTTCTCTGACTAGCGATCTGGAGACCCAGTACTTC	CASSSLTSDLETQYF
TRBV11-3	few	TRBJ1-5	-	TGTGCCAGCAGCTTGAAAACAGGTTTTTCCATAAATCAGCCCCAGCATTTT	CASSLKTGFSINQPQHF